Below are 24 T cell receptor beta chains sequenced from a single sample in a study of CD8 T cells in Susac syndrome. After extraction with the RNeasy kit, about 0.45 to 1 ug of the RNA was reverse transcribed using random hexamers. TCRdb processed the immunoSEQ multiplex PCR reads anew with MiXCR; each CDR3 protein has one entry. The table records about 150,000 distinct CDR3 sequences, 85% to 95% of them present only once. The sample was CD4+ T cells from PBMCs. These receptors came from a human donor with multiple sclerosis.

The V call is TRBV20-1, the J call TRBJ2-2; 12 bases match TRBD2. After removal of 4 bases from V and 4 bases from J, the junction contained 1 base not matched to a gene. The V gene's germline CDR1 is DFQATT and CDR2 SNEGSKA (reference sequence). The CDR3 extends over 14 amino acids. The CDR3 loop is CSAKLAGGTGELFF. The DNA for the CDR3 is TGCAGTGCTAAACTAGCGGGGGGCACCGGGGAGCTGTTTTTT.

This clonotype came up once. This chain links TRBV20-1 with TRBJ2-7, with TRBD1 matching 11 bases. CDR1 and CDR2 from the germline V gene are DFQATT and SNEGSKA (reference sequence). The length of the CDR3 is 15 residues. Germline trimming cut 7 bases from V and 3 bases from J; bases unmatched to any gene: 11. CDR3 nucleotides: TGCAGTGTTACCGGGACAGGGGGGAAGTTCTACGAGCAGTACTTC. This sequence encodes CSVTGTGGKFYEQYF.

The rearrangement joins TRBV11-2 to TRBJ2-3; 10 nucleotides agree with TRBD1. V lost 2 bases to trimming and J lost 7 bases; unmatched junction nucleotides: 12. Germline V gives CDR1 SGHAT, CDR2 FQNNGV. The length of the CDR3 is 17 residues. The CDR3 sequence is CASSLRSGDRGRYTQYF. CDR3 coding DNA: TGTGCCAGCAGCTTAAGGTCGGGGGACAGGGGTCGATATACGCAGTATTTT.

This clonotype was recorded once. The V and J genes are TRBV5-1 and TRBJ1-4; tentative D call: TRBD1 (5 bases). Germline loops: CDR1 SGHRS, CDR2 YFSETQ. The CDR3 totals 18 residues. V was trimmed by 4 bases and J by 2 bases, leaving 21 bases between them. CDR3 protein: CASSQQVRGRVTNEKLFF. Here the CDR3 DNA reads TGCGCCAGCAGCCAACAAGTCCGGGGCAGGGTCACTAATGAAAAACTGTTTTTT.

This chain uses TRBV28 with TRBJ1-2, with 7 bases fitting TRBD1. Germline V CDR1 and CDR2: MDHEN, SYDVKM. CDR3 length equals 16 residues. Losses at the gene ends were 5 bases for V and 1 base for J; bases not matched to a gene: 10. The CDR3 nucleotides are TGTGCCAGCAGTAATGAGGACAGGCGCAGTAACTATGGCTACACCTTC. Its protein product is CASSNEDRRSNYGYTF.

The chain combines TRBV27 with TRBJ2-1, with 12 bases identical to TRBD2. The V segment lost 5 bases and the J segment 6 bases; nucleotides outside the gene matches: 17. Germline V gives CDR1 MNHEY, CDR2 SMNVEV (reference sequence). The CDR3 extends over 19 amino acids. CDR3 sequence: CASSPPSGRARWLTNEQFF. The DNA of the CDR3 is TGTGCCAGCAGTCCCCCTAGCGGGAGGGCCCGGTGGCTTACCAATGAGCAGTTCTTC.

This chain joins TRBV5-1 and TRBJ2-2, with TRBD2 as a possible D gene (5 bases). V was trimmed by 4 bases and J by 1 base, leaving 11 bases between them. The germline V gene has CDR1 SGHRS and CDR2 YFSETQ. The CDR3 loop spans 15 amino acids. CDR3 DNA: TGCGCCAGCAGCCCAAACGCGGGGAACACCGGGGAGCTGTTTTTT. This codes for CASSPNAGNTGELFF.

This CDR3 reads CAWSGQGEFGGYTF. The DNA for the CDR3 is TGTGCCTGGAGTGGACAGGGCGAGTTTGGTGGCTACACCTTC. The rearrangement uses TRBV30 and TRBJ1-2; 7 bases fit TRBD1. J was trimmed by 7 bases and V by 1 base; bases with no gene match: 9. There are 14 residues in the CDR3. Germline assignment: CDR1 GTSNPN and CDR2 SVGIG (reference sequence).

The V and J genes are TRBV15 and TRBJ1-2; D is ambiguous. There are 14 residues in the CDR3. Germline assignment: CDR1 LNHNV and CDR2 YYDKDF (reference sequence). V shed 8 bases and J shed 4 bases, with 17 bases lying between them. CDR3 protein: CATSGPTKFYGYTF. DNA of the CDR3: TGTGCCACCTCCGGACCCACAAAGTTCTATGGCTACACCTTC. Combining the CDR3 with reference TRBV15 and TRBJ1-2 gives the whole variable domain DAMVIQNPRYQVTQFGKPVTLSCSQTLNHNVMYWYQQKSSQAPKLLFHYYDKDFNNEADTPDNFQSRRPNTSFCFLDIRSPGLGDTAMYLCATSGPTKFYGYTFGSGTRLTVV.

CDR3 nucleotide sequence: TGTGCCAGCAGTGCCACCGGGGCGGGGGCGCCGATCTATGGCTACACCTTC. Amino acid sequence: CASSATGAGAPIYGYTF. The chain links TRBV25-1 to TRBJ1-2; tentatively, D is TRBD1 (6 bases). V lost 4 bases, J lost 4 bases, and 22 bases lay in between. Germline-derived CDR1 and CDR2 are MGHDK and SYGVNS. CDR3 size: 17 residues.

The chain links TRBV20-1 to TRBJ1-2, with TRBD1 identical over 9 bases. Per the germline V gene, CDR1 is DFQATT and CDR2 is SNEGSKA (reference sequence). V gave up 1 base and J gave up 4 bases; unmatched junction bases: 7. The CDR3 has 15 amino acids. CDR3 bases: TGCAGTGCTAGAGCAACCGGGACAGGGATCTATGGCTACACCTTC. It is translated as CSARATGTGIYGYTF.

The rearrangement links TRBV15 to TRBJ2-1; tentatively, D is TRBD2 (5 bases). Germline CDR1 reads LNHNV; CDR2 reads YYDKDF (reference sequence). The CDR3 consists of 13 residues. The ends were cut back, 0 bases at V and 6 bases at J, with 6 bases in the middle. The CDR3 DNA is TGTGCCACCAGCAGAGATAGCGTCAATGAGCAGTTCTTC. It codes for CATSRDSVNEQFF.

This clonotype appeared once. V gene TRBV3-1 combines with J gene TRBJ1-6, with a possible D match to TRBD1 (5 bases). The CDR3 contains 14 residues. V lost 5 bases, J lost 6 bases, and 11 bases lay in between. CDR1 and CDR2 (germline): LGHDT, YNNKEL (reference sequence). The CDR3 region is CASSNRGANSPLHF. DNA for the CDR3: TGTGCCAGCAGCAACCGGGGCGCTAATTCACCCCTCCACTTT.

The V call is TRBV4-1, the J call TRBJ1-4; no clear D. V lost 5 bases, J lost 1 base, and 14 bases lay in between. The CDR3 is 16 amino acids. Germline CDR1 MGHRA, CDR2 YSYEKL. The DNA of the CDR3 is TGCGCCAGCAGCTTACTTAGGGTGGGAACTAATGAAAAACTGTTTTTT. It yields the protein CASSLLRVGTNEKLFF.

The chain uses TRBV20-1 and TRBJ2-1; D not certain. The CDR3 covers 12 residues. Deletions cut 1 base from V and 5 bases from J, with 6 bases between. Per the germline V gene, CDR1 is DFQATT and CDR2 is SNEGSKA (reference sequence). Written as DNA, the CDR3 is TGCAGTGCTAGAGGACGGAACAATGAGCAGTTCTTC. Its protein is CSARGRNNEQFF.

The chain employs TRBV20-1 and TRBJ2-5; D is tentatively TRBD1 or TRBD2 (5 bases each). The length of the CDR3 is 11 residues. Trimming took off 3 bases at V and 5 bases at J, with 7 bases between the two ends. The germline V gene encodes CDR1 DFQATT and CDR2 SNEGSKA (reference sequence). The CDR3 coding sequence is TGCAGTGCTAGGGGGGTGGAGACCCAGTACTTC. The encoded protein is CSARGVETQYF.

The chain couples TRBV5-1 to TRBJ1-1, with no clear D. The CDR3 runs to 15 residues. Trimming took off 0 bases at V and 0 bases at J, with 9 bases between the two ends. CDR1 is SGHRS and CDR2 is YFSETQ in the germline V gene. The DNA for the CDR3 is TGCGCCAGCAGCTTGGCACAGTCCATGAACACTGAAGCTTTCTTT. Translated: CASSLAQSMNTEAFF.

The chain uses TRBV10-3 and TRBJ1-1, with a tentative D call TRBD1 (5 bases). The CDR3 is 13 amino acids. CDR1 and CDR2 (germline): ENHRY, SYGVKD. Trimming pared 4 bases from V and 6 bases from J, leaving 12 bases between. The DNA for the CDR3 is TGTGCCATCAGTGCGAACGAGGGGTCTGAAGCTTTCTTT. Its protein is CAISANEGSEAFF.

The V and J genes are TRBV7-9 and TRBJ2-1; 11 bases map to TRBD2. The germline V gene has CDR1 SEHNR and CDR2 FQNEAQ (reference sequence). CDR3 length: 14 amino acids. J gave up 8 bases and V 5 bases, and 5 bases lay outside the gene matches. Written as DNA, the CDR3 is TGTGCCAGCAGCCCTAGCGGGAGGAGGGATGAGCAGTTCTTC. Protein sequence: CASSPSGRRDEQFF.

The rearrangement uses TRBV12-3 or TRBV12-4 and TRBJ1-1; D gene uncertain. This CDR3 spans 13 amino acids. V lost 5 bases and J lost 6, with 13 bases in between. The CDR3 region is CASSIQGPAEAFF. The CDR3 bases are TGTGCCAGCAGTATACAAGGACCCGCTGAAGCTTTCTTT.

J is TRBJ2-4 and V is TRBV3-1; D gene unclear. CDR1 and CDR2 (germline): LGHDT, YNNKEL (reference sequence). This CDR3 is built from 13 residues. With 2 bases removed from V and 8 bases from J, the gap between germline ends came to 10 bases. CDR3 sequence: CASSQLSKDIQYF. The CDR3 coding sequence is TGTGCCAGCAGCCAACTCTCAAAGGACATTCAGTACTTC.

CDR3 loop: CASSPRKSGTGELFF. In nucleotides, the CDR3 is TGTGCCAGCAGCCCGAGAAAAAGCGGGACCGGGGAGCTGTTTTTT. The chain employs TRBV3-1 and TRBJ2-2; TRBD2 is a possible D gene (6 bases). Trimming removed 4 bases at V and 5 bases at J, with 14 bases between. CDR1 and CDR2 (germline): LGHDT, YNNKEL (reference sequence). This CDR3 has 15 residues.

The V gene is TRBV30, the J gene TRBJ2-5; D possibly uses TRBD1 or TRBD2 (6 bases each). Germline CDR1 is GTSNPN and CDR2 is SVGIG (reference sequence). V lost 1 base and J 4 bases, leaving 10 bases between the germline ends. The CDR3 spans 13 residues. The CDR3 DNA reads TGTGCCTGGAGTGGGAGGGGGAGAGAGACCCAGTACTTC. Translation gives CAWSGRGRETQYF.

This clonotype has just one count. This chain uses TRBV6-5 with TRBJ2-2; TRBD2 agrees at 11 bases. Looked up from germline, CDR1 is MNHEY and CDR2 is SVGAGI. This CDR3 spans 17 amino acids. J gave up 0 bases and V 3 bases, and 3 bases lay outside the gene matches. The CDR3 DNA reads as TGTGCCAGCAGTTATCCTAGCGGGGGGACGAACACCGGGGAGCTGTTTTTT. Its protein product is CASSYPSGGTNTGELFF.